The source of this T cell receptor beta chain is a study of T cell responses to AZD1222 COVID-19 vaccine. Study-wide results and limits: Clonal diversity may have been underestimated in mostly white British donors. Vaccine-associated CD4 TCRs spanned spike, dominant at 160-218 and 743-854.

Libraries were prepared by immunoSEQ multiplex PCR; TCRdb keeps only in-frame clonotypes and omits some of them. Found here are about 68,000 clones, about 90% of them singletons; the top ten hold 7.8%. V shed 9 bases and J 5 bases; nucleotides not matched to a gene: 9. Germline V lookup: CDR1 MNHEY, CDR2 SMNVEV (reference sequence). The CDR3 is 14 amino acids. With respect to this clone: Its specificity is not known.

The receptor was isolated from an adult in good health. Sequenced material: peripheral blood, taken on day 0 of AZD1222 vaccination. The rearrangement links TRBV27 to TRBJ1-4, with 7 bases aligning to TRBD1. The CDR3 DNA reads as TGTGCCAGAACTGGACAGGACCAGAATGAAAAACTGTTTTTT. Its translation: CARTGQDQNEKLFF.